This TCR beta chain was profiled in a study of metastatic and nonmetastatic thyroid tumors. TCRdb re-called clones from the PCR reads using MiXCR. The sample lists roughly 71,000 clones, around 18% occurring once. The length of the CDR3 is 15 residues. CDR1 is MNHEY and CDR2 is SVGAGI in the germline V gene. J was trimmed by 7 bases and V by 2 bases; bases with no gene match: 8. The entire patient cohort was treatment-naive prior to thyroid surgery. This chain links TRBV6-5 with TRBJ2-7; 10 bases are a match to TRBD1. The specimen sequenced was blood. The TCR was taken from a female donor with papillary thyroid cancer or a benign thyroid nodule (not recorded which). Some clones in this sample may be carry-over from other donors' samples. The CDR3 DNA reads as TGTGCCAGCAGTTACCCCCGGGACAGGGGCTGGGAGCAGTACTTC. As protein: CASSYPRDRGWEQYF.